A single sample is the source of the 7 T cell receptor beta chains below, sequenced in a study of T cell responses to AZD1222 COVID-19 vaccine. Clones were read by immunoSEQ multiplex PCR, and TCRdb kept only the in-frame ones, dropping some. Of 100,000 to 110,000 clones in the sample, about 87% were seen once. Sequenced here: peripheral blood, sampled on day 0 of MenACWY control vaccination. These receptors were taken from an adult in good health.

The V gene is TRBV6-1, the J gene TRBJ2-2, with D hard to call. In germline, CDR1 is MNHNS, CDR2 SASEGT. V was clipped by 1 base and J by 4 bases, with 10 bases between them. The CDR3 runs 15 residues. The CDR3 bases are TGTGCCAGCAGTGAAGTCCAGGCTGGCACCGGGGAGCTGTTTTTT. Residues: CASSEVQAGTGELFF.

The CDR3: CASSWGQGDTEAFF. The CDR3, as DNA: TGTGCCAGCAGCTGGGGACAGGGGGACACTGAAGCTTTCTTT. The V gene is TRBV5-8, the J gene TRBJ1-1, with TRBD1 matching over 11 bases. The J segment lost 3 bases and the V segment lost 3 bases, leaving 1 base of the junction unmatched. CDR1 is SGHTS, CDR2 YDEGEE, per germline. CDR3 length equals 14 residues.

The V gene is TRBV11-2, the J gene TRBJ2-1; D may correspond to TRBD1 or TRBD2 (5 bases each). The CDR3 has 15 residues. Trimming left V 0 bases short and J 0 bases short, with 6 bases between. Germline CDR1 and CDR2: SGHAT and FQNNGV. The CDR3 region is CASSLEGDSYNEQFF. For the CDR3, the DNA is TGTGCCAGCAGCTTAGAGGGGGACTCCTACAATGAGCAGTTCTTC.

This clone has only one observation. J is TRBJ2-3 and V is TRBV9, with D perhaps matching TRBD1 or TRBD2 (5 bases each). Trimming shortened V by 0 bases and J by 0 bases, and 17 bases separated the two germline ends. This CDR3 is 18 amino acids long. Germline V CDR1 and CDR2: SGDLS, YYNGEE. The CDR3 loop is CASSVAPGGALSTDTQYF. The CDR3 region has the DNA TGTGCCAGCAGCGTAGCGCCTGGGGGAGCTCTAAGCACAGATACGCAGTATTTT.

J is TRBJ2-1 and V is TRBV4-2; D remains unclear. This CDR3 has 13 residues. CDR1 and CDR2 from the germline V gene are LGHNA and YNFKEQ. Trimming left V 0 bases short and J 10 bases short, with 10 bases between. Here the CDR3 DNA reads TGTGCCAGCAGCCAAGATATCACTGGAGAGCAGTTCTTC. Its protein is CASSQDITGEQFF.

The chain recombines TRBV7-9 with TRBJ2-7; maybe TRBD1 (6 bases). Between the trimmed V and J ends, which lost 5 bases and 2 bases, there was a span of 16 bases. Germline V gene sequence: CDR1 SEHNR, CDR2 FQNEAQ (reference sequence). This CDR3 has 15 amino acids. This chain's CDR3 is CASSASRDTTYEQYF. The DNA for the CDR3 is TGTGCCAGCAGCGCCAGCCGGGACACCACCTACGAGCAGTACTTC.

The chain uses TRBV9 and TRBJ2-1; TRBD2 aligns across 9 bases. The CDR3 loop spans 14 amino acids. Per germline, CDR1 SGDLS and CDR2 YYNGEE. V dropped 1 base and J dropped 6; count of bases not matched to a gene: 2. The CDR3 loop reads CASSVLAGSNEQFF. The CDR3 bases are TGTGCCAGCAGCGTACTAGCGGGGTCCAATGAGCAGTTCTTC.